The 23 T cell receptor beta chains in this list originate from one sample, sequenced in a study of OX40 agonist ivuxolimab in advanced cancers. Using immunoSEQ multiplex PCR, the repertoire was profiled, and TCRdb retains in-frame clones only, with some absent. The sample has tens of thousands of clones, roughly nine tenths seen once. The material was CD4+ or CD8+ T cells sorted from blood, obtained in a trial of the OX40 agonist ivuxolimab. These receptors all stem from an adult with an advanced solid tumor such as melanoma, head and neck, liver or kidney cancer.

The CDR3, as DNA: TGTGCCAGCAGTCTCCGGCCAAACCCCCCAGGGGCTAGGAACTATGGCTACACCTTC. Residues: CASSLRPNPPGARNYGYTF. V is TRBV27 and J is TRBJ1-2, with D maybe TRBD1 (6 bases). Germline CDR1 MNHEY, CDR2 SMNVEV (reference sequence). Trimming stripped 5 bases from V and 2 bases from J, with 27 bases between. CDR3 size: 19 residues.

This clone came up a few times. V is TRBV15 and J is TRBJ1-5; 11 bases are a match to TRBD1. This CDR3 spans 15 amino acids. The germline V gene has CDR1 LNHNV and CDR2 YYDKDF (reference sequence). Unmatched junction bases numbered 5, after V lost 5 bases and J lost 5 bases. CDR3: CATSLGTGGYQPQHF. The CDR3 coding sequence is TGTGCCACCAGCCTCGGGACAGGGGGTTATCAGCCCCAGCATTTT.

The chain is built from TRBV7-3 and TRBJ2-3; 14 positions agree with TRBD2. V shed 5 bases and J 5 bases; nucleotides not matched to a gene: 3. The CDR3 has 15 residues. Germline V gene data show CDR1 as SGHTA and CDR2 as FQGTGA. Written as DNA, the CDR3 is TGTGCCAGCAGCACCGGGACTAGCGGGAGAGATACGCAGTATTTT. Translated: CASSTGTSGRDTQYF.

This sequence joins TRBV7-8 and TRBJ2-1; TRBD2 agrees at 10 bases. Germline CDR1 reads SGHVS; CDR2 reads FQNEAQ. Losses at the gene ends were 2 bases for V and 6 bases for J; bases not matched to a gene: 7. The CDR3 loop spans 16 amino acids. CDR3 sequence reads: CASSLSLAGDSNEQFF. In DNA form, the CDR3 reads TGTGCCAGCAGCTTATCCCTAGCGGGAGATTCCAATGAGCAGTTCTTC.

The gene calls are TRBV19 and TRBJ2-2; D is perhaps TRBD1 (5 bases). The CDR3 is made up of 15 amino acids. Germline values: CDR1 LNHDA, CDR2 SQIVND (reference sequence). Trimming removed 4 bases from V and 0 bases from J, with 9 bases in between. The CDR3 protein is CASSRDSSNTGELFF. For the CDR3, the DNA is TGTGCCAGTAGTAGAGACAGCTCGAACACCGGGGAGCTGTTTTTT.

This chain uses TRBV2 with TRBJ2-5; tentatively, D is TRBD2 (6 bases). Germline V gene data show CDR1 as SNHLY and CDR2 as FYNNEI. Trimming shortened V by 10 bases and J by 2 bases, and 11 bases separated the two germline ends. This CDR3 has 12 residues. CDR3 DNA sequence: TGTGCCATCTCGACTAGTCAAGAGACCCAGTACTTC. Its protein is CAISTSQETQYF.

The chain carries TRBV23-1 and TRBJ2-7; possible D gene TRBD1, 6 bases. Being an ORF, TRBV23-1 has a function that is uncertain. V lost 1 base to trimming and J lost 3 bases, with 10 bases between them. The CDR3 is 14 residues long. CDR3 sequence reads: CASSQWWDIYEQYF. DNA of the CDR3: TGCGCCAGCAGTCAATGGTGGGACATCTACGAGCAGTACTTC.

The genes are TRBV18 and TRBJ1-2; no clear D. The germline gives CDR1 KGHSH, CDR2 LQKENI. Trimming pared 3 bases from V and 6 bases from J, leaving 17 bases between. There are 15 residues in the CDR3. The CDR3 DNA is TGTGCCAGCTCACCCGATCGGTACGGGGTGCATGGCTACACCTTC. Encoded protein: CASSPDRYGVHGYTF.

The chain uses TRBV4-2 and TRBJ2-3; perhaps TRBD1 as D (6 bases). Germline V gives CDR1 LGHNA, CDR2 YNFKEQ. Trimming cost V 1 base and J 0 bases, with 8 bases left between them. The CDR3 runs 15 residues. The CDR3 coding sequence is TGTGCCAGCAGCCAAGGACAGGATAGCACAGATACGCAGTATTTT. Amino acid sequence: CASSQGQDSTDTQYF.

The chain uses TRBV7-3 and TRBJ1-1; TRBD1 matches at 10 bases. The trim removed 0 bases at V and 0 bases at J, leaving 4 bases unmatched. Germline-derived CDR1 and CDR2 are SGHTA and FQGTGA. The CDR3 is 17 amino acids. CDR3 protein: CASSLTDRGRMNTEAFF. CDR3 nucleotide sequence: TGTGCCAGCAGCTTAACGGACAGGGGGAGGATGAACACTGAAGCTTTCTTT.

The chain is built from TRBV5-1 and TRBJ2-7; 10 nucleotides agree with TRBD1. There are 13 residues in the CDR3. The V gene's germline CDR1 is SGHRS and CDR2 YFSETQ. After removal of 3 bases from V and 3 bases from J, the junction contained 0 bases not matched to a gene. DNA of the CDR3: TGCGCCAGCAGCTGGACAGGGGGCTACGAGCAGTACTTC. It is translated as CASSWTGGYEQYF.

Concerning this clone itself: The junction differs from germline at one of its ends, possibly a read error. This chain joins TRBV7-9 and TRBJ2-7; perhaps TRBD2 as D (6 bases). From germline, CDR1 is SEHNR and CDR2 FQNEAQ (reference sequence). The CDR3 is 15 residues long. The CDR3 DNA reads TGTGCCGGCAGCCTCCGGGACTTGACCACCTACGAGCAGTACTTC. It yields the protein CAGSLRDLTTYEQYF. The whole variable domain, filled in from reference TRBV7-9 and TRBJ2-7, reads DTGVSQNPRHKITKRGQNVTFRCDPISEHNRLYWYRQTLGQGPEFLTYFQNEAQLEKSRLLSDRFSAERPKGSFSTLEIQRTEQGDSAMYLCAGSLRDLTTYEQYFGPGTRLTVT.

The rearrangement uses TRBV4-2 and TRBJ2-1; 9 bases map to TRBD2. Germline V gives CDR1 LGHNA, CDR2 YNFKEQ. Trimming took 1 base from V and 8 from J; bases not matched to a gene: 9. The CDR3 loop spans 16 amino acids. The CDR3 region has the DNA TGTGCCAGCAGCCAAGCCGCGGGAGGGGTTAGCTATGAGCAGTTCTTC. Its protein product is CASSQAAGGVSYEQFF.

This chain links TRBV29-1 with TRBJ2-1; D unclear. Germline-derived CDR1 and CDR2 are SQVTM and ANQGSEA. Between the trimmed V and J ends, which lost 2 bases and 5 bases, there was a span of 7 bases. The CDR3 has 12 amino acids. The CDR3 reads CSVELSNNEQFF. DNA for the CDR3: TGCAGCGTTGAACTCTCTAACAATGAGCAGTTCTTC.

V gene TRBV19 combines with J gene TRBJ1-1; no reliable D call. The CDR3 is made up of 13 amino acids. CDR1 and CDR2 from the germline V gene are LNHDA and SQIVND (reference sequence). V dropped 1 base and J dropped 3 bases, with 6 bases sitting between them. The CDR3 loop reads CASSIGGYTEAFF. CDR3 sequence (DNA): TGTGCCAGTAGTATAGGGGGTTACACTGAAGCTTTCTTT. Filled out from reference TRBV19 and TRBJ1-1, the complete variable domain reads DGGITQSPKYLFRKEGQNVTLSCEQNLNHDAMYWYRQDPGQGLRLIYYSQIVNDFQKGDIAEGYSVSREKKESFPLTVTSAQKNPTAFYLCASSIGGYTEAFFGQGTRLTVV.

The rearrangement joins TRBV21-1 to TRBJ1-2. TRBV21-1 is a pseudogene segment. The CDR3 runs to 11 residues. CDR3 loop: CASSLTYGYTF. The CDR3 region has the DNA TGTGCCAGCAGCCTGACCTATGGCTACACCTTC.

This clone showed up just once. V and J are TRBV4-1 and TRBJ2-3; the D gene is possibly TRBD1 (6 bases). This CDR3 has 16 amino acids. Trimming pared 0 bases from V and 7 bases from J, leaving 17 bases between. In germline, CDR1 is MGHRA, CDR2 YSYEKL. DNA for the CDR3: TGCGCCAGCAGCCAAGATGGGTCAGGGGCCTATTATACGCAGTATTTT. This gives the protein CASSQDGSGAYYTQYF.

The rearrangement links TRBV18 to TRBJ2-3; 11 bases fit TRBD2. V dropped 3 bases and J dropped 4; count of bases not matched to a gene: 3. The CDR3 sequence is 15 residues long. The germline V gene has CDR1 KGHSH and CDR2 LQKENI. The CDR3 coding sequence is TGTGCCAGCTCACCTAGCGGGGGGGCCGCAGATACGCAGTATTTT. This encodes CASSPSGGAADTQYF.

A single count supports this clone. This rearrangement joins TRBV4-1 to TRBJ2-7; maybe TRBD2 (7 bases). Germline CDR1 reads MGHRA; CDR2 reads YSYEKL. The CDR3 covers 15 residues. The V gene lost 2 bases and the J gene lost 2 bases, with 13 bases spanning the gap. The CDR3 is CASSQTGGPTYEQYF. CDR3 nucleotides: TGCGCCAGCAGCCAAACGGGGGGCCCGACCTACGAGCAGTACTTC.

The chain is built from TRBV19 and TRBJ2-1; D is unclear. The germline gives CDR1 LNHDA, CDR2 SQIVND (reference sequence). V lost 7 bases and J 4 bases, leaving 14 bases between the germline ends. CDR3 length: 14 residues. The CDR3 DNA follows: TGTGCCAGTACCGCCGGGTGGTCTTACAATGAGCAGTTCTTC. It codes for CASTAGWSYNEQFF.

V gene TRBV18 combines with J gene TRBJ1-1; TRBD1 agrees at 7 bases. V was clipped by 1 base and J by 1 base; unmatched bases: 3. The germline V gene has CDR1 KGHSH and CDR2 LQKENI. The CDR3 runs to 15 residues. CDR3 nucleotide sequence: TGTGCCAGCTCACCACAGGGGGCTGAGAACACTGAAGCTTTCTTT. Its translation: CASSPQGAENTEAFF. The entire variable domain, with the rest obtained from reference TRBV18 and TRBJ1-1, is as follows: NAGVMQNPRHLVRRRGQEARLRCSPMKGHSHVYWYRQLPEEGLKFMVYLQKENIIDESGMPKERFSAEFPKEGPSILRIQQVVRGDSAAYFCASSPQGAENTEAFFGQGTRLTVV.

The chain combines TRBV7-6 with TRBJ2-1; TRBD2 agrees at 10 bases. V trimming: 5 bases; J trimming: 9 bases; junction bases outside the gene matches: 22. CDR3 length equals 19 residues. Germline-derived CDR1 and CDR2 are SGHVS and FNYEAQ. CDR3 DNA: TGTGCCAGCAGCCTGGCGGGAGCGGGAGGGCCGAGTCCCGAAGGTGAGCAGTTCTTC. It encodes CASSLAGAGGPSPEGEQFF.

With regard to this clone: Other nucleotide sequences in the sample specify the same CDR3. V usage is TRBV11-2 and J usage is TRBJ2-7; the D is unclear. CDR1 is SGHAT and CDR2 is FQNNGV in the germline V gene. V lost 4 bases and J 0 bases, leaving 4 bases between the germline ends. The CDR3 covers 12 residues. CDR3 coding DNA: TGTGCCAGCAGCTCCTACTCCTACGAGCAGTACTTC. Its protein is CASSSYSYEQYF.